These 20 T cell receptor beta chains were all obtained from the same sample, sequenced in a study of cytomegalovirus exposure and HLA in healthy donors. This table comes from immunoSEQ multiplex PCR, and its TCRdb copy is limited to in-frame clones, with some not included. This table holds approximately 59,000 clones, roughly 93% found once. Material for sequencing was PBMCs. All receptors come from a woman younger than 30 in good health and CMV-seropositive.

The J gene is TRBJ2-2, the V gene TRBV4-1; 8 bases fit TRBD2. The CDR3 is 15 residues long. J was trimmed by 2 bases and V by 2 bases; bases with no gene match: 1. Germline V gene lookup returns CDR1 MGHRA and CDR2 YSYEKL. The CDR3 sequence is CASSQTSGNTGELFF. The CDR3 nucleotides read TGCGCCAGCAGCCAAACTAGCGGCAACACCGGGGAGCTGTTTTTT.

The chain has TRBV11-2 and TRBJ2-7, with 8 nucleotides matching TRBD2. This CDR3 has 14 amino acids. The J segment lost 6 bases and the V segment lost 4 bases, leaving 8 bases of the junction unmatched. CDR1 SGHAT and CDR2 FQNNGV come from the germline V gene. The CDR3 DNA follows: TGTGCCAGCAGCTCGGGACTAGAGGCGAGCGAGCAGTACTTC. As protein: CASSSGLEASEQYF.

Here the CDR3 reads CASIQNYEQYF. The CDR3 DNA reads TGTGCCAGCATCCAAAACTACGAGCAGTACTTC. The chain has TRBV28 and TRBJ2-7, with no clear D. V dropped 7 bases and J dropped 3 bases, with 7 bases sitting between them. CDR1 and CDR2 (germline): MDHEN, SYDVKM. The CDR3 contains 11 residues.

This sequence joins TRBV19 and TRBJ1-6, with D maybe TRBD1 (6 bases). Trimming pared 6 bases from V and 0 bases from J, leaving 9 bases between. The CDR3 is 15 residues long. Germline V gene sequence: CDR1 LNHDA, CDR2 SQIVND (reference sequence). The CDR3 DNA reads as TGTGCCAGTAGGGAGGACAGCTCCTATAATTCACCCCTCCACTTT. Protein sequence: CASREDSSYNSPLHF.

The CDR3 sequence is CASSLHGQGGSYEQYF. The CDR3 coding sequence is TGTGCCAGCAGTTTACACGGACAGGGGGGTTCCTACGAGCAGTACTTC. V gene TRBV28 combines with J gene TRBJ2-7, with 10 bases identical to TRBD1. J gave up 1 base and V 2 bases, and 5 bases lay outside the gene matches. This CDR3 has 16 amino acids. Germline CDR1 MDHEN, CDR2 SYDVKM.

CDR3 DNA: TGTGCCAGCAGCCTGGGAGCGGGGGGGGCTAATGAGCAGTTCTTC. Protein product: CASSLGAGGANEQFF. The gene calls are TRBV7-6 and TRBJ2-1; 10 bases are a match to TRBD2. Trimming at V came to 5 bases and at J to 7 bases, leaving 8 bases not matched to a gene. This CDR3 has 15 amino acids. From germline, CDR1 is SGHVS and CDR2 FNYEAQ.

The chain joins TRBV6-1 to TRBJ1-1; no firm D call. Trimming stripped 4 bases from V and 3 bases from J, with 6 bases between. Germline V gives CDR1 MNHNS, CDR2 SASEGT. The CDR3 contains 12 residues. The DNA of the CDR3 is TGTGCCAGCAGTGCGGGTTACACTGAAGCTTTCTTT. Translated: CASSAGYTEAFF.

The gene calls are TRBV30 and TRBJ1-2; TRBD1 agrees at 7 bases. The V and J ends lost 5 bases and 4 bases, in that order; junction bases with no gene match: 10. The CDR3 is 14 amino acids. CDR1 is GTSNPN, CDR2 SVGIG, per germline (reference sequence). The CDR3 DNA follows: TGTGCCTGGGCGCGGGGCAGGGGGATCTATGGCTACACCTTC. Protein product: CAWARGRGIYGYTF.

The chain uses TRBV6-5 and TRBJ2-1; 10 bases are shared with TRBD2. Trimming at V came to 4 bases and at J to 10 bases, leaving 10 bases not matched to a gene. This CDR3 has 15 amino acids. Per germline, CDR1 MNHEY and CDR2 SVGAGI. The CDR3 coding sequence is TGTGCCAGCAGTTTGGTACTAGCGGGGAGCGGGGAGCAGTTCTTC. It specifies CASSLVLAGSGEQFF.

The chain couples TRBV6-1 to TRBJ2-2; D gene ambiguous. V lost 5 bases and J 8 bases, leaving 9 bases between the germline ends. Germline V gene data show CDR1 as MNHNS and CDR2 as SASEGT. The CDR3 has 12 residues. The CDR3 DNA reads TGTGCCAGCAGTTCCCGGGTAGGGGAGCTGTTTTTT. This codes for CASSSRVGELFF.

There are a few counts of this clone. CDR3 amino acids: CASSPLGRDYGYTF. CDR3 DNA sequence: TGCGCCAGCAGCCCGTTGGGGAGGGATTATGGCTACACCTTC. The V call is TRBV4-3, the J call TRBJ1-2; D gene ambiguous. Trimming pared 4 bases from V and 5 bases from J, leaving 14 bases between. Germline CDR1 is LGHNA and CDR2 is YSLEER. This CDR3 comprises 14 residues.

The V and J genes are TRBV9 and TRBJ2-7, with 7 positions matching TRBD1. The V gene's germline CDR1 is SGDLS and CDR2 YYNGEE. The CDR3 runs to 14 residues. V shed 4 bases and J 2 bases; nucleotides not matched to a gene: 6. The CDR3 DNA reads as TGTGCCAGCAGCTCGGACAGGCTAACCTACGAGCAGTACTTC. It specifies CASSSDRLTYEQYF.

This rearrangement joins TRBV19 to TRBJ1-2; a possible D gene is TRBD1 (5 bases). Germline loops: CDR1 LNHDA, CDR2 SQIVND (reference sequence). Trimming took off 4 bases at V and 1 base at J, with 19 bases between the two ends. The CDR3 contains 17 residues. The CDR3 DNA sequence: TGTGCCAGTAGTACCCACCGCGGGGGTACTGTTAACTATGGCTACACCTTC. This codes for CASSTHRGGTVNYGYTF.

The V call is TRBV2, the J call TRBJ1-1; 7 bases are a match to TRBD1. The V gene's germline CDR1 is SNHLY and CDR2 FYNNEI. This CDR3 has 14 residues. With V trimmed by 6 bases and J by 0 bases, 4 bases remained unmatched. CDR3 loop: CASRNRGMNTEAFF. CDR3 coding DNA: TGTGCCAGCAGAAACAGGGGTATGAACACTGAAGCTTTCTTT.

The chain links TRBV11-2 to TRBJ2-1; TRBD2 matches at 16 bases. CDR1 and CDR2 (germline): SGHAT, FQNNGV. V was clipped by 6 bases and J by 1 base; unmatched bases: 6. The CDR3 extends over 18 amino acids. CDR3 DNA: TGTGCCAGCAGGACGGGACTAGCGGGGGGGAAGTCCTACAATGAGCAGTTCTTC. It yields the protein CASRTGLAGGKSYNEQFF.

The chain employs TRBV7-6 and TRBJ2-1; TRBD2 aligns across 7 bases. The J segment lost 3 bases and the V segment lost 5 bases, leaving 7 bases of the junction unmatched. The CDR3 is 15 amino acids. Germline values: CDR1 SGHVS, CDR2 FNYEAQ. The CDR3, as DNA: TGTGCCAGCAGCCCTACTGGGGGGGGCTACAATGAGCAGTTCTTC. Translation gives CASSPTGGGYNEQFF.

This sequence joins TRBV2 and TRBJ2-7, with TRBD2 as a possible D gene (5 bases). The V end lost 5 bases, the J end lost 3 bases, and 23 bases lay between the germline ends. Germline V gene lookup returns CDR1 SNHLY and CDR2 FYNNEI. The CDR3 totals 17 residues. The CDR3 DNA reads as TGTGCCAGCAGTTCGTCGCAGGCCGGGGTCGACTTCTACGAGCAGTACTTC. Amino acids: CASSSSQAGVDFYEQYF.

The chain combines TRBV27 with TRBJ1-2, with TRBD1 matching over 8 bases. Germline assignment: CDR1 MNHEY and CDR2 SMNVEV (reference sequence). This CDR3 comprises 14 residues. Germline trimming cut 4 bases from V and 3 bases from J; bases unmatched to any gene: 4. CDR3 nucleotides: TGTGCCAGCAGTTCAACAGGGGGGGACTATGGCTACACCTTC. Translated, it gives CASSSTGGDYGYTF.

The chain employs TRBV27 and TRBJ2-2; 9 bases match TRBD2. There are 16 residues in the CDR3. J lost 5 bases, V lost 6 bases, and 10 bases had no gene match. Germline V lookup: CDR1 MNHEY, CDR2 SMNVEV (reference sequence). CDR3 in amino acids: CASRLRGGSGTGELFF. The CDR3 nucleotides are TGTGCCAGCAGGTTGCGGGGGGGCAGTGGAACCGGGGAGCTGTTTTTT.

This rearrangement joins TRBV27 to TRBJ1-2; D is unclear. V lost 5 bases, J lost 5 bases, and 6 bases lay in between. The V gene's germline CDR1 is MNHEY and CDR2 SMNVEV (reference sequence). The CDR3 is 11 amino acids. Here the CDR3 reads CASSGAYGYTF. DNA of the CDR3: TGTGCCAGCAGTGGAGCTTATGGCTACACCTTC.